This TCR beta chain appears in the sequencing data of a study of T cell changes during pregnancy in multiple sclerosis. Some clones are missing from TCRdb's copy, which holds only in-frame ones; the method was immunoSEQ multiplex PCR. The sample records around 44,000 clones, 80% to 95% being singletons. The CDR3 spans 14 residues. Germline V CDR1 and CDR2: SGHRS, YFSETQ. V lost 7 bases to trimming and J lost 0 bases, with 10 bases between them. Sequencing was done on a sample of peripheral blood. The chain joins TRBV5-1 to TRBJ2-2; no reliable D call. The receptor was isolated from a female donor with multiple sclerosis, enrolled in a pregnancy study. In DNA, the CDR3 is TGCGCCAGCGGAGTCCAGGCGAACACCGGGGAGCTGTTTTTT. It translates to CASGVQANTGELFF.